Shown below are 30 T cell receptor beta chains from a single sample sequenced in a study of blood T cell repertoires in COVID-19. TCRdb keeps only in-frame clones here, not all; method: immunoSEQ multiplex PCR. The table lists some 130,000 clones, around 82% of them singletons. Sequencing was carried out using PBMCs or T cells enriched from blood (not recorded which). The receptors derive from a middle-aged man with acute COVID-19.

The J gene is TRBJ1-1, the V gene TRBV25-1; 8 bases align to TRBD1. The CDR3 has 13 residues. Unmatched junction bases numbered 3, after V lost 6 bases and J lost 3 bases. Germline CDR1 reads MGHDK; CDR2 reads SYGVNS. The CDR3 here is CASSATGDTEAFF. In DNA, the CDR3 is TGTGCCAGCAGCGCGACAGGGGACACTGAAGCTTTCTTT.

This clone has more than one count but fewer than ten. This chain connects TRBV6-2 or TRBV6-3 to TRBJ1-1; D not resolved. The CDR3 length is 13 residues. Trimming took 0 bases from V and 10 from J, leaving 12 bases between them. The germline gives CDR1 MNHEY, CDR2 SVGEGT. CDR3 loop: CASSYSTPLRAFF. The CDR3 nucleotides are TGTGCCAGCAGTTACTCGACTCCTTTGCGAGCTTTCTTT.

The CDR3 spells CTTGGGTGGDEQFF. The CDR3 nucleotides read TGTACCACCGGGGGAGGGACAGGGGGGGATGAGCAGTTCTTC. The chain couples TRBV6-5 to TRBJ2-1; 11 nucleotides match TRBD1. This CDR3 has 14 amino acids. CDR1 is MNHEY and CDR2 is SVGAGI in the germline V gene.

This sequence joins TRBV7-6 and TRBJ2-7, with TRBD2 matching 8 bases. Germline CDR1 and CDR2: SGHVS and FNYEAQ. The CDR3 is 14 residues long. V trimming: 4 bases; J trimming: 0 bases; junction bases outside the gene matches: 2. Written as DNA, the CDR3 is TGTGCCAGCAGCTCACTAGCGGCCTCCTACGAGCAGTACTTC. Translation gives CASSSLAASYEQYF.

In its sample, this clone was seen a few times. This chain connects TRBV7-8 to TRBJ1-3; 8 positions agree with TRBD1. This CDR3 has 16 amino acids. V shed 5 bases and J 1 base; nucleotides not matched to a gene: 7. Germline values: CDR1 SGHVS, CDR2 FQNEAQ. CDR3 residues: CASSITDRESGNTIYF. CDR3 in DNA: TGTGCCAGCAGCATAACGGACAGGGAATCTGGAAACACCATATATTTT.

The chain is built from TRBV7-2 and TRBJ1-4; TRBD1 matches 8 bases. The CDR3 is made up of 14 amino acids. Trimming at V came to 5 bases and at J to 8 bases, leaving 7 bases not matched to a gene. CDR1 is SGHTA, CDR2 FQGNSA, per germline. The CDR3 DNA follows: TGTGCCAGCAGCCGCGGACAGGGCGGGGAAAAACTGTTTTTT. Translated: CASSRGQGGEKLFF.

In nucleotides, the CDR3 is TGTGCCACCAGTGAAGCGGGACAGGGGGCGCGAAATCAGCCCCAGCATTTT. It yields the protein CATSEAGQGARNQPQHF. The chain joins TRBV24-1 to TRBJ1-5; 12 bases match TRBD1. The CDR3 length is 17 residues. V was clipped by 4 bases and J by 4 bases; unmatched bases: 7. CDR1 KGHDR and CDR2 SFDVKD come from the germline V gene.

CDR3 DNA sequence: TGTGCCATCAGTGACGGAGCAGCAAACTATGGCTACACCTTC. Translating gives CAISDGAANYGYTF. The chain has TRBV10-3 and TRBJ1-2, with D uncertain. Germline loops: CDR1 ENHRY, CDR2 SYGVKD. V lost 3 bases and J lost 2, with 10 bases in between. The CDR3 contains 14 residues.

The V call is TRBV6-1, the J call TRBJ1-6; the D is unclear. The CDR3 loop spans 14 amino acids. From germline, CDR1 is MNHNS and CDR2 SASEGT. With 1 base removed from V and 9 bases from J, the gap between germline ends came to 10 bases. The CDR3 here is CASSEVNQISPLHF. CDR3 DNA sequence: TGTGCCAGCAGTGAAGTTAACCAGATTTCACCCCTCCACTTT.

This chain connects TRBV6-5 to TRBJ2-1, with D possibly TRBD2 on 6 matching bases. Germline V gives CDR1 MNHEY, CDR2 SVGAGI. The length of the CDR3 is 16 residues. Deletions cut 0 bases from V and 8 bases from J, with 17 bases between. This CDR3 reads CASSYSSAGGDHEQFF. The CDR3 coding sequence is TGTGCCAGCAGTTACTCTTCAGCGGGTGGGGATCATGAGCAGTTCTTC.

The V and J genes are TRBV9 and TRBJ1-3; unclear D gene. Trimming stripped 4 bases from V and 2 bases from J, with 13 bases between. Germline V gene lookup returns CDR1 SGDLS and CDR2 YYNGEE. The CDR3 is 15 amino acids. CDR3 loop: CASSPFGKTGNTIYF. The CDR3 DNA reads TGTGCCAGCAGCCCCTTCGGTAAAACTGGAAACACCATATATTTT.

The CDR3 spells CASSQEGGNTGELFF. The CDR3 bases are TGTGCCAGCAGCCAAGAGGGTGGAAACACCGGGGAGCTGTTTTTT. The chain has TRBV6-4 and TRBJ2-2; a weak D match, TRBD2 (5 bases). V was cut by 6 bases and J by 2 bases, with 13 bases left in between. From germline, CDR1 is MRHNA and CDR2 SNTAGT. The CDR3 runs 15 residues.

The CDR3 DNA follows: TGTGCCAGCAGTTTAACAACGGACAGAAGAATTATGAACACTGAAGCTTTCTTT. This gives the protein CASSLTTDRRIMNTEAFF. The genes are TRBV27 and TRBJ1-1, with D possibly matching TRBD1 (6 bases). The CDR3 is made up of 18 amino acids. CDR1 and CDR2 from the germline V gene are MNHEY and SMNVEV (reference sequence). V gave up 2 bases and J gave up 0 bases, with 19 bases separating them.

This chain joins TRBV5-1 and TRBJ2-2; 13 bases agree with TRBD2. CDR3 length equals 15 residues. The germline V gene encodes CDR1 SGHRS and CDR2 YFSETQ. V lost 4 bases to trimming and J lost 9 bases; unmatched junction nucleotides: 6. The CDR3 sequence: CASSLTSGRFRELFF. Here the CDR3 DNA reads TGCGCCAGCAGCCTGACTAGCGGGAGGTTCCGGGAGCTGTTTTTT.

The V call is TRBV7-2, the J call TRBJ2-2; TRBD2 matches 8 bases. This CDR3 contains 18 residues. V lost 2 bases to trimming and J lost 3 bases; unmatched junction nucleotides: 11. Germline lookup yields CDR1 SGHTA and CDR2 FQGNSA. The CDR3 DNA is TGTGCCAGCAGCTTAAAATATTCTGCGGGGGGTTACACCGGGGAGCTGTTTTTT. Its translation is CASSLKYSAGGYTGELFF.

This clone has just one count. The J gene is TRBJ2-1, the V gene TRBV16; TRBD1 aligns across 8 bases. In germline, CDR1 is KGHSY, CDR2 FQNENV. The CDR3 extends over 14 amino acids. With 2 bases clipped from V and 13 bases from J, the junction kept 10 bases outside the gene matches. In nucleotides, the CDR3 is TGTGCCAGCAGCCAACTGAAGGACAGGGTCGGTCAGTTCTTC. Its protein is CASSQLKDRVGQFF.

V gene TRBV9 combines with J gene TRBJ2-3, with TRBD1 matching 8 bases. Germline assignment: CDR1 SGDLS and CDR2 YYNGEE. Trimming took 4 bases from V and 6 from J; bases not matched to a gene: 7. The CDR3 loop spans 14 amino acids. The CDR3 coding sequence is TGTGCCAGCAGCTTCGGACAGGGTGGGGATACGCAGTATTTT. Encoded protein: CASSFGQGGDTQYF.

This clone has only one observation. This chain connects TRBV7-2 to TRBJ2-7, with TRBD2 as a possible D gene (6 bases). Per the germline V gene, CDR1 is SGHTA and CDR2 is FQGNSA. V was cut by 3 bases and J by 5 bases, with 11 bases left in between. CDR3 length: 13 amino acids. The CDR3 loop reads CASSFTGTHEQYF. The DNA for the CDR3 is TGTGCCAGCAGCTTTACCGGGACTCACGAGCAGTACTTC.

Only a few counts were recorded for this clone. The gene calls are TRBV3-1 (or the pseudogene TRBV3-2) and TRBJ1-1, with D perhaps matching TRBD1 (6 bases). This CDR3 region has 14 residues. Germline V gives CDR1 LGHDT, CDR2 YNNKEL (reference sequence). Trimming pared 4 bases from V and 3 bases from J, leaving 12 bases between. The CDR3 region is CASSPGARHTEAFF. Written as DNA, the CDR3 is TGTGCCAGCAGCCCAGGGGCCAGACACACTGAAGCTTTCTTT.

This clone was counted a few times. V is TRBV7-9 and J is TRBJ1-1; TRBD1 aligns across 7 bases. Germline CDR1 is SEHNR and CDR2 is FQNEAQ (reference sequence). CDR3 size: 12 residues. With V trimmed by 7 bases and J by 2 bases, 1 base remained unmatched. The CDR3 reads CASKGANTEAFF. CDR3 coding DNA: TGTGCCAGCAAGGGGGCAAACACTGAAGCTTTCTTT.

The CDR3 region has the DNA TGTGCCAGCAGCTTCCAGGGGGCTCGTGAAAAACTGTTTTTT. Its protein product is CASSFQGAREKLFF. The V and J genes are TRBV11-2 and TRBJ1-4; TRBD1 matches at 8 bases. The CDR3 spans 14 residues. CDR1 and CDR2 from the germline V gene are SGHAT and FQNNGV. With V trimmed by 3 bases and J by 7 bases, 4 bases remained unmatched.

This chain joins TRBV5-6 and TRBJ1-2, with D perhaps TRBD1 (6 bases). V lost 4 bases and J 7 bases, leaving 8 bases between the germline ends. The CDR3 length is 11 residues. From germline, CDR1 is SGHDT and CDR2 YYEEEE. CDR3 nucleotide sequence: TGTGCCAGCAGCACAGGGCTTGGCTACACCTTC. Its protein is CASSTGLGYTF.

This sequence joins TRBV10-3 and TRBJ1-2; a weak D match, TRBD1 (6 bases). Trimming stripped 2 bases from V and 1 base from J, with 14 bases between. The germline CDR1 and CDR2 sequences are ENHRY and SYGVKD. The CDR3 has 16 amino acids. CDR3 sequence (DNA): TGTGCCATCAGTGAGACCCGACAGGAAGATAACTATGGCTACACCTTC. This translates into CAISETRQEDNYGYTF.

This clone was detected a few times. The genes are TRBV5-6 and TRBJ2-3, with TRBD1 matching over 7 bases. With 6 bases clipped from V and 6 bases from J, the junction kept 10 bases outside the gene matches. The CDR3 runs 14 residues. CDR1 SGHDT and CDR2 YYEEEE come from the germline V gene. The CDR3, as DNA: TGTGCCAGCAACAGGGGTCAGCTCGGGGATACGCAGTATTTT. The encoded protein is CASNRGQLGDTQYF.

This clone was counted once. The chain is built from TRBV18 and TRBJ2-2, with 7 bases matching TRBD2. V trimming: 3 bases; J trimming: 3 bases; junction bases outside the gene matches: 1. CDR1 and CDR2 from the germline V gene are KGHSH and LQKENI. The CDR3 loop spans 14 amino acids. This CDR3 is CASSPSGYTGELFF. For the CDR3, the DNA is TGTGCCAGCTCACCTAGCGGGTACACCGGGGAGCTGTTTTTT.

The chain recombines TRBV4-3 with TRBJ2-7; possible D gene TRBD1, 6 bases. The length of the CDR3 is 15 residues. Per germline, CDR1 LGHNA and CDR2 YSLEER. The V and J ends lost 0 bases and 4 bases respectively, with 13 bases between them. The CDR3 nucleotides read TGCGCCAGCAGCCAAGATCCCGGACAGCCGTACGAGCAGTACTTC. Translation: CASSQDPGQPYEQYF.

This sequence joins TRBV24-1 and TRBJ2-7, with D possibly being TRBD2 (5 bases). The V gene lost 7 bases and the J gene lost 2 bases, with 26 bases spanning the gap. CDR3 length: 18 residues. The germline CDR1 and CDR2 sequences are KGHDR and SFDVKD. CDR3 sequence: CATSTQNREPRAPYEQYF. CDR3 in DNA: TGTGCCACCAGCACCCAAAATCGGGAACCAAGGGCCCCCTACGAGCAGTACTTC.

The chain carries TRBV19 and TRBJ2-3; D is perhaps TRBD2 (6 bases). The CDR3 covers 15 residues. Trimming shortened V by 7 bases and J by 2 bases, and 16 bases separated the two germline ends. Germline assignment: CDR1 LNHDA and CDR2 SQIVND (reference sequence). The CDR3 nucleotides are TGTGCCAGTAACCCCCGGAGGGGACTCACAGATACGCAGTATTTT. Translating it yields CASNPRRGLTDTQYF.

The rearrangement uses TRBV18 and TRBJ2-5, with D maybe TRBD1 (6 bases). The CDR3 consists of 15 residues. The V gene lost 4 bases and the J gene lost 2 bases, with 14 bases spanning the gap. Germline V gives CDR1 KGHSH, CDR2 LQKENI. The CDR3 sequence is CASSLNGDIQETQYF. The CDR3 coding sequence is TGTGCCAGCTCACTGAACGGGGACATACAAGAGACCCAGTACTTC.

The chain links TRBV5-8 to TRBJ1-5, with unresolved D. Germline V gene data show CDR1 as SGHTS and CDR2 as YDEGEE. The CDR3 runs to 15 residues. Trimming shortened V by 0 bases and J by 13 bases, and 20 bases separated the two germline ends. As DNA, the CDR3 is TGTGCCAGCAGCTTGGTTGGACGGCGGGAAAAGTCACAGCATTTT. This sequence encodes CASSLVGRREKSQHF. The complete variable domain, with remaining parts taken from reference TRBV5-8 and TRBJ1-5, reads EAGVTQSPTHLIKTRGQQATLRCSPISGHTSVYWYQQALGLGLQFLLWYDEGEERNRGNFPPRFSGRQFPNYSSELNVNALELEDSALYLCASSLVGRREKSQHFGDGTRLSIL.